The 21 T cell receptor beta chains below come from one sample, sequenced in a study of CD8 T cells in cerebrospinal fluid in Alzheimer's disease. No DNA is given; TCRdb re-called the 10x single-cell sequencing reads and lists each CDR3 protein once. The repertoire shows about 360 distinct CDR3 sequences; the top ten hold 35% to 40%. Source material: cerebrospinal fluid. The source of these receptors is a human donor with mild cognitive impairment.

By frequency, this clonotype is large. The chain employs TRBV11-2 and TRBJ2-7. This CDR3 region has 15 residues. The V gene's germline CDR1 is SGHAT and CDR2 FQNNGV. The CDR3 region is CASSLVATSAYEQYF.

The rearrangement uses TRBV4-3 and TRBJ2-1. CDR3 length equals 15 residues. Germline values: CDR1 LGHNA, CDR2 YSLEER. The CDR3: CASSQDRGSYNEQFF.

Frequency places this clonotype as medium-sized (0.01 to 0.1%). The V gene is TRBV19, the J gene TRBJ1-6; the D call of TRBD1 rests on TCRdb alone, since no DNA is present to check it. The CDR3 runs 15 residues. Germline V lookup: CDR1 LNHDA, CDR2 SQIVND (reference sequence). CDR3: CASSGDRGWNSPLHF.

According to its frequency, this clonotype is large. The chain has TRBV4-3 and TRBJ1-6. Germline-derived CDR1 and CDR2 are LGHNA and YSLEER. CDR3 size: 14 residues. CDR3 in amino acids: CASSQEFTNSPLHF.

This clonotype is identified as medium-sized from frequency. The chain employs TRBV4-3 and TRBJ2-2; the TRBD2 assignment by TCRdb is unverifiable without DNA. The CDR3 is 14 residues long. Germline V lookup: CDR1 LGHNA, CDR2 YSLEER. The CDR3 is CASSQETSAGELFF.

This clonotype registers medium-sized by frequency. This chain joins TRBV5-1 and TRBJ2-1; TCRdb proposes TRBD2, but this gene call is untestable without DNA. Per the germline V gene, CDR1 is SGHRS and CDR2 is YFSETQ. The CDR3 totals 19 residues. CDR3 sequence: CASSLRAGTSIYSYNEQFF.

V and J are TRBV12-2 and TRBJ2-4; TCRdb names TRBD2, which stays unverified in the absence of DNA. TRBV12-2 is marked as a pseudogene. This CDR3 is built from 18 residues. The CDR3 sequence: CASRLARADLLAKNIQYF.

This sequence joins TRBV19 and TRBJ1-2; lacking DNA, the TRBD1 call made by TCRdb goes unchecked. Germline V gene data show CDR1 as LNHDA and CDR2 as SQIVND (reference sequence). The CDR3 extends over 13 amino acids. CDR3 sequence: CAGSRGANYGYTF.

The rearrangement joins TRBV19 to TRBJ2-3; checking the TCRdb D call of TRBD2 is not possible without DNA. The germline V gene has CDR1 LNHDA and CDR2 SQIVND (reference sequence). The CDR3 totals 15 residues. The CDR3 sequence is CASSRSSGLTDTQYF.

Its frequency marks this clonotype as large (0.1 to 1%). The genes are TRBV7-2 and TRBJ2-5; TCRdb proposes TRBD1, but this gene call is untestable without DNA. This CDR3 contains 12 residues. Per germline, CDR1 SGHTA and CDR2 FQGNSA. Here the CDR3 reads CASSLDTVAQYF.

According to its frequency, this clonotype is medium-sized (0.01 to 0.1%). This sequence joins TRBV28 and TRBJ1-1; TCRdb's D call of TRBD1 is untestable without DNA. The CDR3 is 14 residues long. CDR1 and CDR2 from the germline V gene are MDHEN and SYDVKM. The CDR3 loop reads CASSLFDRVTEAFF.

This clonotype registers large (0.1 to 1%) by frequency. This sequence joins TRBV3-1 and TRBJ2-4; TCRdb designates TRBD1, a call that cannot be tested without DNA. Germline loops: CDR1 LGHDT, CDR2 YNNKEL (reference sequence). The CDR3 is made up of 13 amino acids. Here the CDR3 reads CASSQDPQGPRYF.

This clonotype shows up as large by frequency. V gene TRBV7-9 combines with J gene TRBJ1-2; TCRdb's assignment of TRBD1 cannot be checked, as there is no DNA. The CDR3 runs to 13 residues. CDR1 and CDR2 from the germline V gene are SEHNR and FQNEAQ (reference sequence). The CDR3 sequence: CASSWGQGDGYTF.

Considering frequency, this clonotype is medium-sized (0.01 to 0.1%). The chain links TRBV2 to TRBJ1-6; without DNA, the TCRdb call of TRBD1 cannot be checked. Germline loops: CDR1 SNHLY, CDR2 FYNNEI. CDR3 length equals 15 residues. CDR3 in amino acids: CASTPQGSYNSPLHF.

Considering frequency, this clonotype is large. The chain combines TRBV21-1 with TRBJ2-5; TCRdb picks TRBD2, but there is no DNA to check that call. TRBV21-1 is described as a pseudogene. The CDR3 extends over 14 amino acids. The CDR3: CASSKWPAEETQYF.

By frequency, this clonotype registers medium-sized (0.01 to 0.1%). The rearrangement uses TRBV6-1 and TRBJ1-2; TCRdb picks TRBD1, but there is no DNA to check that call. Germline CDR1 is MNHNS and CDR2 is SASEGT. The CDR3 length is 12 residues. The CDR3 loop reads CASSEGRGGYTF.

This clonotype is labeled large (0.1 to 1%) based on frequency. The J gene is TRBJ1-1, the V gene TRBV11-1. The CDR3 has 13 amino acids. Germline V gives CDR1 SGHAT, CDR2 FQDESV (reference sequence). The CDR3 protein is CASSFHRYTEAFF.

The rearrangement uses TRBV7-2 and TRBJ1-5. In germline, CDR1 is SGHTA, CDR2 FQGNSA. CDR3 length: 14 amino acids. The CDR3 is CASSLMRSGQPQHF.

This clonotype registers medium-sized by frequency. CDR3 in amino acids: CASTLMGGDEAFF. V gene TRBV6-2 or TRBV6-3 combines with J gene TRBJ1-1; as DNA is missing, the TRBD1 call by TCRdb cannot be tested. Per germline, CDR1 MNHEY and CDR2 SVGEGT. The CDR3 runs to 13 residues.

This clonotype is deemed medium-sized by its frequency. The V gene is TRBV5-1, the J gene TRBJ1-4; the TCRdb call, TRBD1, lacks DNA for checking. Per the germline V gene, CDR1 is SGHRS and CDR2 is YFSETQ. This CDR3 region has 15 residues. This chain's CDR3 is CASSQRQGAGEKLFF.

This clonotype is deemed large (0.1 to 1%) by its frequency. The gene calls are TRBV29-1 and TRBJ2-1; TCRdb selects TRBD1, and the lack of DNA leaves this call unchecked. The CDR3 has 11 residues. The germline gives CDR1 SQVTM, CDR2 ANQGSEA. The CDR3 sequence: CSVETGGEQFF.